The rows below give T cell receptor beta chains drawn from one sample of a study of OX40 agonist ivuxolimab in advanced cancers. Sequencing was performed with immunoSEQ multiplex PCR; in TCRdb, only in-frame clones are kept and a portion is missing. Of roughly 80,000 clones detected, around 85% appear once; the ten largest clones hold approximately 2%. This specimen was CD4+ or CD8+ T cells sorted from blood, taken in a trial of the OX40 agonist ivuxolimab. The receptors shown here come from an adult with an advanced solid tumor such as melanoma, head and neck, liver or kidney cancer. CDR3s include the opening cysteine and the closing phenylalanine or tryptophan. A D gene is named only where the DNA matches it firmly. Clone size is given for some rows only: seen once, a few or many times, or a class if the clone is expanded.

V: TRBV6-1
length: 15
J: TRBJ2-7
size: NA
D: NA
DNA: TGTGCCAGCAGATTACGATCGGACAGCTTCTACGAGCAGTACTTC
CDR3: CASRLRSDSFYEQYF

V: TRBV10-1
length: 15
J: TRBJ2-2
size: NA
D: NA
DNA: TGCGCCAGCAGTGAGTCGGGTCGATACACCGGGGAGCTGTTTTTT
CDR3: CASSESGRYTGELFF

V: TRBV12-5
length: 15
J: TRBJ2-1
size: NA
D: NA
DNA: TGTGCTAGCCGAGGGGGTGAGAGCTCCTACAATGAGCAGTTCTTC
CDR3: CASRGGESSYNEQFF

V: TRBV19
length: 16
J: TRBJ2-6
size: NA
D: TRBD1
DNA: TGTGCCAGTAGTAGACAGGGTGAGCCCGGGGCCAACGTCCTGACTTTC
CDR3: CASSRQGEPGANVLTF

V: TRBV29-1
length: 16
J: TRBJ1-4
size: NA
D: NA
DNA: TGCAGCGTGACCTTCAGTTGGGGGTCAACTAATGAAAAACTGTTTTTT
CDR3: CSVTFSWGSTNEKLFF

V: TRBV28
length: 13
J: TRBJ2-1
size: once
D: TRBD1
DNA: TGTGCCAGCAGTTTAATAGGGGACAGGAGCGAGTTCTTC
CDR3: CASSLIGDRSEFF

V: TRBV28
length: 15
J: TRBJ2-7
size: NA
D: TRBD1
DNA: TGTGCCAGCAGTCCAACCGACAGGGGAGCCTACGAGCAGTACTTC
CDR3: CASSPTDRGAYEQYF

V: TRBV5-1
length: 16
J: TRBJ2-7
size: NA
D: TRBD1
DNA: TGCGCCAGCAGCGGCTCCGGGACAGGGGAAACCTACGAGCAGTACTTC
CDR3: CASSGSGTGETYEQYF

V: TRBV28
length: 14
J: TRBJ1-6
size: NA
D: TRBD1
DNA: TGTGCCACCCAGGGGGCGCGGTATAATTCACCCCTCCACTTT
CDR3: CATQGARYNSPLHF

V: TRBV2
length: 12
J: TRBJ1-1
size: NA
D: NA
DNA: TGTGCCAGCAGCTACCTTCCCACTGAAGCTTTCTTT
CDR3: CASSYLPTEAFF

V: TRBV15
length: 13
J: TRBJ2-5
size: once
D: NA
DNA: TGTGCCACCAGGGGTGCTGGATTGGAGACCCAGTACTTC
CDR3: CATRGAGLETQYF

V: TRBV5-6
length: 12
J: TRBJ2-1
size: NA
D: NA
DNA: TGTGCCAGCAGTCGGGCCTACAATGAGCAGTTCTTC
CDR3: CASSRAYNEQFF

V: TRBV5-5
length: 15
J: TRBJ1-2
size: NA
D: NA
DNA: TGTGCCAGCAGCTTGGGGCTCGACTCTTCTTATGGCTACACCTTC
CDR3: CASSLGLDSSYGYTF

V: TRBV6-6
length: 11
J: TRBJ2-1
size: NA
D: NA
DNA: TGTGCCAGCAGCAGGAGGAATGAGCAGTTCTTC
CDR3: CASSRRNEQFF

V: TRBV11-2
length: 15
J: TRBJ2-7
size: NA
D: NA
DNA: TGTGCCAGCAGCGATAACGACCGGGGGAAATACGAGCAGTACTTC
CDR3: CASSDNDRGKYEQYF

V: TRBV13
length: 16
J: TRBJ2-1
size: NA
D: TRBD2
DNA: TGTGCCAGCAGCTTACGGGGGCTAGCGGGGCGCAATGAGCAGTTCTTC
CDR3: CASSLRGLAGRNEQFF

V: TRBV4-1
length: 15
J: TRBJ1-1
size: NA
D: NA
DNA: TGCGCCAGCAGCCGCCAACGTGGGGTTGGGACTGAAGCTTTCTTT
CDR3: CASSRQRGVGTEAFF

V: TRBV10-3
length: 19
J: TRBJ2-1
size: NA
D: TRBD2
DNA: TGTGCCATCAGTGCCTCCGGGACTAGCGGAAGAAACTCCTACAATGAGCAGTTCTTC
CDR3: CAISASGTSGRNSYNEQFF

V: TRBV5-6
length: 14
J: TRBJ2-6
size: NA
D: NA
DNA: TGTGCCAGTGGACCCGTCTCTGGGGCCAACGTCCTGACTTTC
CDR3: CASGPVSGANVLTF

V: TRBV7-2
length: 15
J: TRBJ2-3
size: NA
D: NA
DNA: TGTGCCAGCAGCTTAGCGAGTGGAGAAACAAATACGCAGTATTTT
CDR3: CASSLASGETNTQYF

V: TRBV7-6
length: 15
J: TRBJ1-3
size: NA
D: NA
DNA: TGTGCCAGCAGCTTAAGCCGGGACGGAGGAAACACCATATATTTT
CDR3: CASSLSRDGGNTIYF

V: TRBV2
length: 14
J: TRBJ1-5
size: NA
D: NA
DNA: TGTGCCAGCAGGGAACTGGACATCAATCAGCCCCAGCATTTT
CDR3: CASRELDINQPQHF

V: TRBV9
length: 15
J: TRBJ2-2
size: once
D: NA
DNA: TGTGCCAGCAGCCCGCTCGGCCTTGGCGCGGGGGAGCTGTTTTTT
CDR3: CASSPLGLGAGELFF

V: TRBV4-1
length: 13
J: TRBJ2-3
size: NA
D: NA
DNA: TGCGCCAGCAGCCAGGAGTTGACAGATACGCAGTATTTT
CDR3: CASSQELTDTQYF

V: TRBV7-2
length: 15
J: TRBJ1-1
size: once
D: NA
DNA: TGTGCCAGCAGCTTAGTGGGCAGGCGAGGAACTGAAGCTTTCTTT
CDR3: CASSLVGRRGTEAFF

V: TRBV9
length: 13
J: TRBJ1-5
size: NA
D: NA
DNA: TGTGCCAGCAGCGGGGAAGGCAATCAGCCCCAGCATTTT
CDR3: CASSGEGNQPQHF

V: TRBV30
length: 14
J: TRBJ2-1
size: few
D: TRBD2
DNA: TGTGCCTCCCTTTGGAGCGGGAGAATGAATGAGCAGTTCTTC
CDR3: CASLWSGRMNEQFF

V: TRBV7-2
length: 14
J: TRBJ2-4
size: few
D: NA
DNA: TGTGCCAGCAGCTTAGGAGGGGGGCAGAACATTCAGTACTTC
CDR3: CASSLGGGQNIQYF

V: TRBV6-6
length: 15
J: TRBJ2-1
size: NA
D: TRBD2
DNA: TGTGCCAGCATTACCGGGACTAGCGGGTCCAATGAGCAGTTCTTC
CDR3: CASITGTSGSNEQFF

V: TRBV28
length: 15
J: TRBJ2-3
size: NA
D: TRBD2
DNA: TGTGCCAGCAGGCCACCGGGGGGACTCACAGATACGCAGTATTTT
CDR3: CASRPPGGLTDTQYF

V: TRBV9
length: 16
J: TRBJ2-7
size: NA
D: NA
DNA: TGTGCCAGCAGCGTAACAGGGACTTTAGATAACTACGAGCAGTACTTC
CDR3: CASSVTGTLDNYEQYF

V: TRBV4-3
length: 16
J: TRBJ2-1
size: NA
D: TRBD2
DNA: TGCGCCAGCAGCCGCCCTGGCGGGAGCTCCTACAATGAGCAGTTCTTC
CDR3: CASSRPGGSSYNEQFF

V: TRBV25-1
length: 12
J: TRBJ2-7
size: NA
D: NA
DNA: TGTGCCAGCAGTTTGGACGGCTACGAGCAGTACTTC
CDR3: CASSLDGYEQYF

V: TRBV18
length: 15
J: TRBJ1-3
size: NA
D: NA
DNA: TGTGCCAGCTCACGGGAGGTTAGCTCTGGAAACACCATATATTTT
CDR3: CASSREVSSGNTIYF

V: TRBV18
length: 15
J: TRBJ1-4
size: NA
D: NA
DNA: TGTGCCAGCTCATCCCAACAGGGCGGGAATGAAAAACTGTTTTTT
CDR3: CASSSQQGGNEKLFF

V: TRBV5-1
length: 14
J: TRBJ1-4
size: NA
D: NA
DNA: TGCGCCAGCAGCTTGACGGCAACTAATGAAAAACTGTTTTTT
CDR3: CASSLTATNEKLFF

V: TRBV7-2
length: 14
J: TRBJ2-7
size: NA
D: TRBD2
DNA: TGTGCCAGCAGCTTAGCTAGCGGGAGCTACGAGCAGTACTTC
CDR3: CASSLASGSYEQYF

V: TRBV2
length: 14
J: TRBJ2-5
size: once
D: TRBD2
DNA: TGTGCCAGCACCGCCGGGACTAGCGAAGAGACCCAGTACTTC
CDR3: CASTAGTSEETQYF

V: TRBV14
length: 13
J: TRBJ1-1
size: NA
D: NA
DNA: TGTGCCAGCAGCCACCCTTTGAACACTGAAGCTTTCTTT
CDR3: CASSHPLNTEAFF

V: TRBV5-1
length: 15
J: TRBJ2-7
size: once
D: TRBD2
DNA: TGCGCCAGCAGCACCCAGACTAGCGCCTCCTACGAGCAGTACTTC
CDR3: CASSTQTSASYEQYF

V: TRBV27
length: 13
J: TRBJ2-7
size: NA
D: NA
DNA: TGTGCCAGCAGTTTACGCAAGTCCTACGAGCAGTACTTC
CDR3: CASSLRKSYEQYF

V: TRBV28
length: 15
J: TRBJ1-6
size: NA
D: NA
DNA: TGTGCCAGCGGGAGGACAGCTCTCTATAATTCACCCCTCCACTTT
CDR3: CASGRTALYNSPLHF

V: TRBV19
length: 14
J: TRBJ2-2
size: few
D: TRBD2
DNA: TGTGCCAGTAGACTAGCGGGGAACACCGGGGAGCTGTTTTTT
CDR3: CASRLAGNTGELFF

V: TRBV7-3
length: 14
J: TRBJ2-3
size: once
D: TRBD1
DNA: TGTGCCAGCAGCCGGGACAGGGTTGAAGATACGCAGTATTTT
CDR3: CASSRDRVEDTQYF

V: TRBV7-7
length: 14
J: TRBJ2-3
size: NA
D: NA
DNA: TGTGCCAGCAGCTTAGCCGGGTACACAGATACGCAGTATTTT
CDR3: CASSLAGYTDTQYF

V: TRBV5-8
length: 14
J: TRBJ2-7
size: NA
D: TRBD2
DNA: TGTGCCAGCAGCCCGGGACTAGCTTCGTACGAGCAGTACTTC
CDR3: CASSPGLASYEQYF

V: TRBV7-9
length: 13
J: TRBJ1-5
size: NA
D: NA
DNA: TGTGCCAGCAGCGCAGGTAGCAATCAGCCCCAGCATTTT
CDR3: CASSAGSNQPQHF

V: TRBV28
length: 12
J: TRBJ2-7
size: NA
D: NA
DNA: TGTGCCGGGGACATCAAAGCAGAAGAGCAGTACTTC
CDR3: CAGDIKAEEQYF

V: TRBV19
length: 15
J: TRBJ2-2
size: NA
D: TRBD1
DNA: TGTGCCAGTAGTCCTCGGACAGGCGGCACCGGGGAGCTGTTTTTT
CDR3: CASSPRTGGTGELFF

V: TRBV27
length: 15
J: TRBJ2-1
size: NA
D: NA
DNA: TGTGCCAGCAGTTTAGAGGGCCCTACCTACAATGAGCAGTTCTTC
CDR3: CASSLEGPTYNEQFF

V: TRBV5-1
length: 15
J: TRBJ2-7
size: NA
D: NA
DNA: TGTGCCAGCAGCTTGTTCCTTATTCAAGGTTACGAGCAGTACTTC
CDR3: CASSLFLIQGYEQYF

V: TRBV5-1
length: 14
J: TRBJ2-2
size: NA
D: NA
DNA: TGCGCCAGCAGCAATGGAGATTTCACCGGGGAGCTGTTTTTT
CDR3: CASSNGDFTGELFF

V: TRBV5-4
length: 14
J: TRBJ1-6
size: NA
D: NA
DNA: TGTGCCAGCAGCTTTGGGACGGAGAATTCACCCCTCCACTTT
CDR3: CASSFGTENSPLHF

V: TRBV4-1
length: 15
J: TRBJ1-3
size: NA
D: NA
DNA: TGCGCCAGCAGCCAAGGAGGGACATATGGAAACACCATATATTTT
CDR3: CASSQGGTYGNTIYF

V: TRBV2
length: 14
J: TRBJ2-2
size: NA
D: NA
DNA: TGTGCCAGCAGTGGCAGGGCGAACACCGGGGAGCTGTTTTTT
CDR3: CASSGRANTGELFF

V: TRBV9
length: 16
J: TRBJ2-1
size: NA
D: TRBD2
DNA: TGTGCCAGCAGCGTAGACGGGGGAGGGACCTACAATGAGCAGTTCTTC
CDR3: CASSVDGGGTYNEQFF

V: TRBV4-3
length: 16
J: TRBJ2-1
size: NA
D: NA
DNA: TGCGCCAGCAGCCAAGAGTGGGTGCGCTCCTACAATGAGCAGTTCTTC
CDR3: CASSQEWVRSYNEQFF

V: TRBV5-1
length: 15
J: TRBJ1-1
size: NA
D: NA
DNA: TGCGCCAGCAGCTTCCGGCCCCGGAGGGAGACTGAAGCTTTCTTT
CDR3: CASSFRPRRETEAFF

V: TRBV5-4
length: 15
J: TRBJ2-2
size: NA
D: NA
DNA: TGTGCCAGCAGCTTGGTTCGGGGGAACACCGGGGAGCTGTTTTTT
CDR3: CASSLVRGNTGELFF